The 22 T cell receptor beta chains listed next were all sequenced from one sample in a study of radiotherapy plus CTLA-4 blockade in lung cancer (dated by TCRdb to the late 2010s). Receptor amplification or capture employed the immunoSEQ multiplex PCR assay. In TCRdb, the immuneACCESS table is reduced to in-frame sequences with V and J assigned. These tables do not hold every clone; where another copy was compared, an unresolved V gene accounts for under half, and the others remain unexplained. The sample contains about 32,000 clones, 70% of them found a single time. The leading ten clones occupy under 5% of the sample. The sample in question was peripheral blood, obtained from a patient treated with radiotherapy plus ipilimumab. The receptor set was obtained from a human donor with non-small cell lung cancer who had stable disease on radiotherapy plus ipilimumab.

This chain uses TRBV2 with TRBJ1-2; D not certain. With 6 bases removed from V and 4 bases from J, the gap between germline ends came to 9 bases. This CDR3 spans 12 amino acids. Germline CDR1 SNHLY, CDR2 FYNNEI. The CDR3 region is CASSPDVYGYTF. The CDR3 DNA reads TGTGCCAGCAGCCCAGACGTCTATGGCTACACCTTC.

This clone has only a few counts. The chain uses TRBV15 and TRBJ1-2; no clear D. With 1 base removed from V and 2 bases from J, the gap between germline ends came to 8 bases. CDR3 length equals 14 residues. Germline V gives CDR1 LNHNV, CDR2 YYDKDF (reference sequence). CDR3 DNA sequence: TGTGCCACCAGCAGAGTGGGGTCGAACTATGGCTACACCTTC. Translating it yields CATSRVGSNYGYTF.

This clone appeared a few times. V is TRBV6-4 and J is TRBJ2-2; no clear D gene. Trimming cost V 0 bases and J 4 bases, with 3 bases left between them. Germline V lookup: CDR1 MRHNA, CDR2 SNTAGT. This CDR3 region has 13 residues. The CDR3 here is CASSDSSTGELFF. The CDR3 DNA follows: TGTGCCAGCAGTGACTCGAGCACCGGGGAGCTGTTTTTT.

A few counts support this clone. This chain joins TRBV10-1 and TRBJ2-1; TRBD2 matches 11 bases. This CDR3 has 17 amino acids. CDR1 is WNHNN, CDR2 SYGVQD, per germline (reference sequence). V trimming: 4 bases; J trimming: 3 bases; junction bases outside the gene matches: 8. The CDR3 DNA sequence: TGCGCCAGCAGTGCTACGACTAGCGGGGTGATCTACAATGAGCAGTTCTTC. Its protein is CASSATTSGVIYNEQFF.

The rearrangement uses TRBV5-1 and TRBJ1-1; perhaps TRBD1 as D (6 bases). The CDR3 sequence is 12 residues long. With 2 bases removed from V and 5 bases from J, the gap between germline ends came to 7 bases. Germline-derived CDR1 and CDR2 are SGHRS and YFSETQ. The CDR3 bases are TGCGCCAGCAGCTTCGGACAGACTGAAGCTTTCTTT. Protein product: CASSFGQTEAFF.

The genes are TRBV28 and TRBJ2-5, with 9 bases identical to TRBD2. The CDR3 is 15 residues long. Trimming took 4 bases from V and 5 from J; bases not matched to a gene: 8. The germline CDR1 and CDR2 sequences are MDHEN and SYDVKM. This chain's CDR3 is CASSSAGGPEETQYF. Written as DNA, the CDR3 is TGTGCCAGCAGTTCTGCGGGAGGGCCGGAGGAGACCCAGTACTTC. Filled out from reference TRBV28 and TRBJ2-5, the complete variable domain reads DVKVTQSSRYLVKRTGEKVFLECVQDMDHENMFWYRQDPGLGLRLIYFSYDVKMKEKGDIPEGYSVSREKKERFSLILESASTNQTSMYLCASSSAGGPEETQYFGPGTRLLVL.

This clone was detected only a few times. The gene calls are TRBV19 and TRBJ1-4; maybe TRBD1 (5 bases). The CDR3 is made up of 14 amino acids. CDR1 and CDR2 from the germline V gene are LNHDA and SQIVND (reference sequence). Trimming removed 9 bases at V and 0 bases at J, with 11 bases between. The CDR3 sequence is CASQTAATNEKLFF. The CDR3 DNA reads TGTGCCAGCCAGACAGCCGCAACTAATGAAAAACTGTTTTTT.

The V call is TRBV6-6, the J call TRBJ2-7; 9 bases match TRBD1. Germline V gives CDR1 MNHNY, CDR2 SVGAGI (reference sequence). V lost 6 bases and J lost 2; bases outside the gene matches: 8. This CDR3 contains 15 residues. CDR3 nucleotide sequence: TGTGCCAGCAGCTTACAGGGGGCGAGGGCCTACGAGCAGTACTTC. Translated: CASSLQGARAYEQYF.

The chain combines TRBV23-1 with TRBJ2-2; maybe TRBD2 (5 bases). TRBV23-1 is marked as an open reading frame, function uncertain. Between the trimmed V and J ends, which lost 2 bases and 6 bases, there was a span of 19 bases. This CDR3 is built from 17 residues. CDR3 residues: CASSQKATVLEAGELFF. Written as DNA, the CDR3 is TGCGCCAGCAGTCAAAAAGCTACAGTGTTGGAGGCCGGGGAGCTGTTTTTT.

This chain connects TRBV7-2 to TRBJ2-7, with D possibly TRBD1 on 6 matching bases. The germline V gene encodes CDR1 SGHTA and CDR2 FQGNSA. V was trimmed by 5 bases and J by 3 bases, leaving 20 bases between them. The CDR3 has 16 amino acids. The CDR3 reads CASSQDKRDTIYEQYF. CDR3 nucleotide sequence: TGTGCCAGCAGCCAGGACAAACGGGACACGATCTACGAGCAGTACTTC.

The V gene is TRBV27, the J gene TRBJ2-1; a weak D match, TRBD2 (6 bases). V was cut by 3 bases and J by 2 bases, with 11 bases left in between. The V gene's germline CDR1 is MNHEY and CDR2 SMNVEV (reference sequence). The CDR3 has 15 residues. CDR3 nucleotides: TGTGCCAGCAGTTTTCGGACTACACCCTACAATGAGCAGTTCTTC. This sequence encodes CASSFRTTPYNEQFF.

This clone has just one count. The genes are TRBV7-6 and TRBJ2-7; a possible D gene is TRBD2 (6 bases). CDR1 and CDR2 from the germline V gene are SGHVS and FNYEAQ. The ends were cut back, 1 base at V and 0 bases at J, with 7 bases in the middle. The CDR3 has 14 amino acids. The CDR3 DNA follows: TGTGCCAGCAGCTTAGGGACTAACTCCTACGAGCAGTACTTC. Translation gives CASSLGTNSYEQYF.

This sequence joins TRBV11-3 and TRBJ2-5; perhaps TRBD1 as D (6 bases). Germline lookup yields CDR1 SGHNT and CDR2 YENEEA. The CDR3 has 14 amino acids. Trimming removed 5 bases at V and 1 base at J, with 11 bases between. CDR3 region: CASSPGAVQETQYF. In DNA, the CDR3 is TGTGCCAGCAGCCCAGGGGCAGTCCAAGAGACCCAGTACTTC.

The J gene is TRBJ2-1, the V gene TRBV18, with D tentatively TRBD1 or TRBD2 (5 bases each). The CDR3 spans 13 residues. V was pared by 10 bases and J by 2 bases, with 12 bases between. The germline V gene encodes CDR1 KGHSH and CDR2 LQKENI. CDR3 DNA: TGTGCCACGGGGCAGCAGACCTACAATGAGCAGTTCTTC. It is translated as CATGQQTYNEQFF.

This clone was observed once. The CDR3 nucleotides are TGTGCCAGTAGTATAAGTCTTAGGGGTAATCAGCCCCAGCATTTT. Encoded protein: CASSISLRGNQPQHF. The genes are TRBV19 and TRBJ1-5; TRBD1 is a possible D gene (5 bases). This CDR3 is built from 15 residues. V gave up 2 bases and J gave up 4 bases, with 12 bases separating them. Germline assignment: CDR1 LNHDA and CDR2 SQIVND (reference sequence).

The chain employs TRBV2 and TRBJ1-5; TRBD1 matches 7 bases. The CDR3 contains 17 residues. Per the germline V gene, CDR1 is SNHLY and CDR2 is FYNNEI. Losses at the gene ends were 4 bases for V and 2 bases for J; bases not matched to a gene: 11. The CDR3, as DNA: TGTGCCAGCAGTGGGGGGAGACAGGGACGGGGCAATCAGCCCCAGCATTTT. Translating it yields CASSGGRQGRGNQPQHF.

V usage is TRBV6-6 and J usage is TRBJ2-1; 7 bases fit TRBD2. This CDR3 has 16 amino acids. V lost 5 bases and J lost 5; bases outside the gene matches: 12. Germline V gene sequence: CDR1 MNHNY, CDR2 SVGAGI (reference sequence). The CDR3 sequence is CASSATSNVFHNEQFF. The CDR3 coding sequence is TGTGCCAGCAGTGCGACTAGCAACGTCTTTCACAATGAGCAGTTCTTC.

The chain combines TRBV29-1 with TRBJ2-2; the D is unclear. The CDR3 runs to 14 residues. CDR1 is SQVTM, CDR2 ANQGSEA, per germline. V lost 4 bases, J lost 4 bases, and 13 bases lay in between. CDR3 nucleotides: TGCAGCGTTGGAAGGACGCTCGTCACCGGGGAGCTGTTTTTT. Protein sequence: CSVGRTLVTGELFF.

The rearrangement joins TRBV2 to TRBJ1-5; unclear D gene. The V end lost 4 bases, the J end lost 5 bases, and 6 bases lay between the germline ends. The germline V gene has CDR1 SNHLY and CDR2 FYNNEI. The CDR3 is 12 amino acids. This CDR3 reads CASSAIYQPQHF. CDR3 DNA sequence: TGTGCCAGCAGTGCCATTTATCAGCCCCAGCATTTT.

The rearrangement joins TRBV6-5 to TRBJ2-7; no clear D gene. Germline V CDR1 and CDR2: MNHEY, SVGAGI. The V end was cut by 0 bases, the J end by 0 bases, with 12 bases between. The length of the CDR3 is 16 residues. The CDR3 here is CASSYSIGETSYEQYF. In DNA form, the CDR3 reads TGTGCCAGCAGTTACTCGATTGGAGAGACCTCCTACGAGCAGTACTTC.

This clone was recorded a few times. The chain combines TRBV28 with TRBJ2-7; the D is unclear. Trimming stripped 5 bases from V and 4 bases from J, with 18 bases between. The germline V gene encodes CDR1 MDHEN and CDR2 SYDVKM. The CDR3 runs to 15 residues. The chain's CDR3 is CASSIPTASAYEQYF. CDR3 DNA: TGTGCCAGCAGTATCCCGACCGCGTCTGCGTACGAGCAGTACTTC.

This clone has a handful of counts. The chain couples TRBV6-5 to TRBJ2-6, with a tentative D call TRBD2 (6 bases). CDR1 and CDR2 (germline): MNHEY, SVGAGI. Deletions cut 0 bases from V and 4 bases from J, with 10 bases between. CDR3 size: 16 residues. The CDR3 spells CASSYSGGRGANVLTF. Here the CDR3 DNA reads TGTGCCAGCAGTTACTCTGGGGGGAGGGGGGCCAACGTCCTGACTTTC.